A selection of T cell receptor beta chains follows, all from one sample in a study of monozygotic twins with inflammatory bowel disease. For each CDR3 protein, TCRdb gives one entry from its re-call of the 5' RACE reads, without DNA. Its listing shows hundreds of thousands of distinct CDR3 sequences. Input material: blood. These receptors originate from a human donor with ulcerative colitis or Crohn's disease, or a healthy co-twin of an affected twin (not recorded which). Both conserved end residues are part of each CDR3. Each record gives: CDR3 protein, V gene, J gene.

CDR3: CASNRGPSSNQPQHF
V: TRBV6-2/TRBV6-3
J: TRBJ1-5

CDR3: CASSSDGYYEQYF
V: TRBV12-3/TRBV12-4
J: TRBJ2-7

CDR3: CASSLGRSPLHF
V: TRBV7-9
J: TRBJ1-6

CDR3: CASSLMGQGARNYGYTF
V: TRBV27
J: TRBJ1-2

CDR3: CSARTPGAGELFF
V: TRBV20-1
J: TRBJ2-2

CDR3: CASSQSRSVYGYTF
V: TRBV16
J: TRBJ1-2

CDR3: CASSHGASYEQYF
V: TRBV4-3
J: TRBJ2-7

CDR3: CASSFDGETQYF
V: TRBV12-3/TRBV12-4
J: TRBJ2-5

CDR3: CASSPHRTTYEQYF
V: TRBV18
J: TRBJ2-7

CDR3: CASSRPDRAHEQFF
V: TRBV27
J: TRBJ2-1

CDR3: CASSLRPNPISGANVLTF
V: TRBV6-1
J: TRBJ2-6

CDR3: CASSPSGEGSSYEQYF
V: TRBV9
J: TRBJ2-7

CDR3: CASSFGTGRAKNIQYF
V: TRBV6-5
J: TRBJ2-4

CDR3: CASSLTLGGQSGANVLTF
V: TRBV5-1
J: TRBJ2-6

CDR3: CASRIGTSGYEQYF
V: TRBV6-1
J: TRBJ2-7

CDR3: CASSLPETSTDTQYF
V: TRBV12-3/TRBV12-4
J: TRBJ2-3

CDR3: CASSQTGVGNSPLHF
V: TRBV4-2
J: TRBJ1-6

CDR3: CASSSVRGEKETQYF
V: TRBV7-6
J: TRBJ2-5

CDR3: CASSLRPRTDTQYF
V: TRBV12-3/TRBV12-4
J: TRBJ2-3

CDR3: CASNSGGGRVDTQYF
V: TRBV7-2
J: TRBJ2-3

CDR3: CASEGLAGNEQFF
V: TRBV10-3
J: TRBJ2-1

CDR3: CASSVGFGSGQPQHF
V: TRBV5-1
J: TRBJ1-5

CDR3: CASSEQGNEQFF
V: TRBV12-3/TRBV12-4
J: TRBJ2-1

CDR3: CASSPNRGRQFF
V: TRBV12-3/TRBV12-4
J: TRBJ2-1

CDR3: CSARPPGTPNQPQHF
V: TRBV20-1
J: TRBJ1-5

CDR3: CSAGQTYEQYF
V: TRBV29-1
J: TRBJ2-7

CDR3: CATKPAGTGILDTQYF
V: TRBV12-3/TRBV12-4
J: TRBJ2-3

CDR3: CAWSGLQNTGELFF
V: TRBV30
J: TRBJ2-2

CDR3: CASSPKGRGGAKNIQYF
V: TRBV3-1
J: TRBJ2-4

CDR3: CASSPLSVQTQYF
V: TRBV7-6
J: TRBJ2-5

CDR3: CASSGPHKFYEQYF
V: TRBV12-3/TRBV12-4
J: TRBJ2-7

CDR3: CASSLRTSGDTQYF
V: TRBV5-4
J: TRBJ2-3

CDR3: CASSTGGGAGNEQFF
V: TRBV5-1
J: TRBJ2-1

CDR3: CASSLGAGGEQYF
V: TRBV5-1
J: TRBJ2-7

CDR3: CASSFRQGNGYTF
V: TRBV12-3/TRBV12-4
J: TRBJ1-2

CDR3: CASSLWTSKYNEQFF
V: TRBV28
J: TRBJ2-1

CDR3: CASPPRENEKLFF
V: TRBV19
J: TRBJ1-4

CDR3: CASSEAGRHQPQHF
V: TRBV6-1
J: TRBJ1-5

CDR3: CASSFRGSDIDTQYF
V: TRBV12-3/TRBV12-4
J: TRBJ2-3

CDR3: CASSFLPTISYNEQFF
V: TRBV27
J: TRBJ2-1

CDR3: CSVVGLGDTGELFF
V: TRBV29-1
J: TRBJ2-2

CDR3: CASSDPPGANVLTF
V: TRBV28
J: TRBJ2-6

CDR3: CASSNYRDADTQYF
V: TRBV12-3/TRBV12-4
J: TRBJ2-3

CDR3: CASSMYTGVKSDTQYF
V: TRBV12-3/TRBV12-4
J: TRBJ2-3

CDR3: CASSLRLEGTEAFF
V: TRBV28
J: TRBJ1-1

CDR3: CASSQKAPVAGELFF
V: TRBV14
J: TRBJ2-2

CDR3: CASSPIRPGSEQYF
V: TRBV12-3/TRBV12-4
J: TRBJ2-7